These T cell receptor beta chains were read from a single sample in a study of response to subunit inactivated influenza vaccine. Using its own MiXCR run on the RT-PCR reads, TCRdb lists one record per CDR3 protein. In the table there are roughly 550,000 distinct CDR3 sequences, around a quarter of which are singletons. This same sample was also taken into another study, of T cells expressing NK-cell markers.

The specimen comprised CD4+ T cells sorted from PBMCs, sampled about 13 days after vaccination. The receptor source for this set is a man over 45 who received an inactivated influenza vaccine. The CDR3 runs from the conserved cysteine through the conserved F or W. The order of the fields is D gene, clone size, J gene, V gene, CDR3 protein, CDR3 DNA. The D gene is left open where the match is weak. Expanded clones get a size class; other rows say once, few or many, or leave the size out.

D gene: -; clone size: -; J gene: TRBJ2-7; V gene: TRBV4-3; CDR3 protein: CASSHITVKQASYEQYF; CDR3 DNA: TGCGCCAGCAGCCATATCACCGTGAAACAGGCCTCCTACGAGCAGTACTTC
D gene: -; clone size: few; J gene: TRBJ2-5; V gene: TRBV15; CDR3 protein: CATSRVDTKTQYF; CDR3 DNA: TGTGCCACCAGCAGAGTGGACACAAAGACCCAGTACTTC
D gene: -; clone size: -; J gene: TRBJ1-6; V gene: TRBV29-1; CDR3 protein: CSVSEGGLNSPLHF; CDR3 DNA: TGCAGCGTTAGTGAGGGGGGTTTGAATTCACCCCTCCACTTT
D gene: -; clone size: few; J gene: TRBJ1-1; V gene: TRBV15; CDR3 protein: CATSRVGHNMNTEAFF; CDR3 DNA: TGTGCCACCAGCAGAGTGGGACATAACATGAACACTGAAGCTTTCTTT
D gene: -; clone size: -; J gene: TRBJ1-6; V gene: TRBV7-9; CDR3 protein: CASGDQYNSPLHF; CDR3 DNA: TGTGCCAGCGGTGACCAGTATAATTCACCCCTCCACTTT
D gene: -; clone size: many; J gene: TRBJ2-7; V gene: TRBV29-1; CDR3 protein: CSVFGGSAGSYEQYF; CDR3 DNA: TGCAGCGTTTTTGGGGGTAGCGCCGGCTCCTACGAGCAGTACTTC
D gene: -; clone size: many; J gene: TRBJ1-1; V gene: TRBV28; CDR3 protein: CASSFLINTEAFF; CDR3 DNA: TGTGCCAGCAGTTTCCTAATCAACACTGAAGCTTTCTTT
D gene: -; clone size: -; J gene: TRBJ2-1; V gene: TRBV6-2/TRBV6-3; CDR3 protein: CASSERGRGYYNEQFF; CDR3 DNA: TGTGCCAGCAGCGAACGCGGGCGGGGCTACTACAATGAGCAGTTCTTC
D gene: -; clone size: -; J gene: TRBJ1-1; V gene: TRBV18; CDR3 protein: CASSPGTGEAFF; CDR3 DNA: TGTGCCAGCTCACCAGGGACGGGTGAAGCTTTCTTT
D gene: TRBD1; clone size: -; J gene: TRBJ1-5; V gene: TRBV9; CDR3 protein: CASSVTGQPNQPQHF; CDR3 DNA: TGTGCCAGCAGCGTGACGGGACAGCCTAATCAGCCCCAGCATTTT
D gene: -; clone size: -; J gene: TRBJ2-7; V gene: TRBV3-1; CDR3 protein: CASSIVGDEQYF; CDR3 DNA: TGTGCCAGCAGCATTGTGGGGGACGAGCAGTACTTC
D gene: -; clone size: few; J gene: TRBJ1-2; V gene: TRBV5-1; CDR3 protein: CASSLSDTDYGYTF; CDR3 DNA: TGCGCCAGCAGCTTGAGCGACACGGACTATGGCTACACCTTC
D gene: -; clone size: few; J gene: TRBJ2-3; V gene: TRBV4-3; CDR3 protein: CASSQVREKGDTQYF; CDR3 DNA: TGCGCCAGCAGCCAAGTCCGGGAGAAAGGAGATACGCAGTATTTT
D gene: TRBD1; clone size: -; J gene: TRBJ2-2; V gene: TRBV4-3; CDR3 protein: CASSQDPRGRTGELFF; CDR3 DNA: TGCGCCAGCAGCCAAGATCCCAGGGGGCGTACCGGGGAGCTGTTTTTT
D gene: TRBD1; clone size: -; J gene: TRBJ2-7; V gene: TRBV4-3; CDR3 protein: CASSLKADRVGEQYF; CDR3 DNA: TGCGCCAGCAGCCTTAAAGCCGACAGGGTGGGCGAGCAGTACTTC
D gene: -; clone size: -; J gene: TRBJ2-1; V gene: TRBV12-3/TRBV12-4; CDR3 protein: CASSFREWHNEQFF; CDR3 DNA: TGTGCCAGCAGTTTCCGGGAGTGGCACAATGAGCAGTTCTTC
D gene: -; clone size: few; J gene: TRBJ2-7; V gene: TRBV27; CDR3 protein: CASSLYRQELPNEQYF; CDR3 DNA: TGTGCCAGCAGTTTATACCGCCAGGAGCTTCCAAACGAGCAGTACTTC
D gene: -; clone size: -; J gene: TRBJ1-1; V gene: TRBV3-1; CDR3 protein: CASSLKQSNTEAFF; CDR3 DNA: TGTGCCAGCAGCCTGAAACAGTCGAACACTGAAGCTTTCTTT
D gene: TRBD1; clone size: -; J gene: TRBJ2-7; V gene: TRBV29-1; CDR3 protein: CSVGPPGQGLLF; CDR3 DNA: TGCAGCGTTGGCCCCCCGGGACAGGGGCTCCTGTTC
D gene: TRBD2; clone size: -; J gene: TRBJ2-1; V gene: TRBV7-3; CDR3 protein: CASSLMSGRGGNEQFF; CDR3 DNA: TGTGCCAGCAGCTTAATGAGCGGGAGGGGGGGCAATGAGCAGTTCTTC
D gene: TRBD2; clone size: many; J gene: TRBJ2-1; V gene: TRBV7-2; CDR3 protein: CASSLAVSSYNEQFF; CDR3 DNA: TGTGCCAGCAGCCTAGCGGTGAGCTCCTACAATGAGCAGTTCTTC
D gene: TRBD1; clone size: -; J gene: TRBJ1-1; V gene: TRBV7-9; CDR3 protein: CASSFQGANTEAFF; CDR3 DNA: TGTGCCAGCAGCTTCCAGGGGGCGAACACTGAAGCTTTCTTT
D gene: -; clone size: -; J gene: TRBJ1-6; V gene: TRBV6-2/TRBV6-3; CDR3 protein: CASHRALSPLHF; CDR3 DNA: TGTGCCAGCCACCGGGCCCTCTCACCCCTCCACTTT
D gene: TRBD1; clone size: -; J gene: TRBJ2-7; V gene: TRBV5-4; CDR3 protein: CASSPGTERTYEQYF; CDR3 DNA: TGTGCCAGCAGCCCCGGGACAGAGAGAACCTACGAGCAGTACTTC
D gene: TRBD1; clone size: -; J gene: TRBJ1-2; V gene: TRBV10-3; CDR3 protein: CATGTGLAVRNGYTF; CDR3 DNA: TGTGCCACCGGGACAGGGCTCGCCGTTAGAAATGGCTACACCTTC
D gene: TRBD2; clone size: few; J gene: TRBJ2-5; V gene: TRBV11-2; CDR3 protein: CASSQSQRERSETQYF; CDR3 DNA: TGTGCCAGCAGCCAGTCTCAGCGGGAGAGATCGGAGACCCAGTACTTC
D gene: -; clone size: few; J gene: TRBJ2-5; V gene: TRBV7-2; CDR3 protein: CASSVSRRDGTQYF; CDR3 DNA: TGTGCCAGCAGCGTTTCACGAAGGGATGGGACCCAGTACTTC
D gene: TRBD2; clone size: -; J gene: TRBJ2-1; V gene: TRBV28; CDR3 protein: CASSLTSGGWDEQFF; CDR3 DNA: TGTGCCAGCAGTTTGACTAGCGGGGGTTGGGATGAGCAGTTCTTC
D gene: -; clone size: -; J gene: TRBJ2-1; V gene: TRBV10-2; CDR3 protein: CASSPADNEQFF; CDR3 DNA: TGCGCCAGCAGTCCTGCTGACAATGAGCAGTTCTTC
D gene: -; clone size: -; J gene: TRBJ2-1; V gene: TRBV20-1; CDR3 protein: CSVSSSYNEQFF; CDR3 DNA: TGCAGTGTTTCTAGCTCCTACAATGAGCAGTTCTTC
D gene: TRBD1; clone size: few; J gene: TRBJ1-1; V gene: TRBV29-1; CDR3 protein: CSVGTAEAFF; CDR3 DNA: TGCAGCGTAGGGACAGCTGAAGCTTTCTTT
D gene: -; clone size: few; J gene: TRBJ2-5; V gene: TRBV19; CDR3 protein: CASSINPQAGETQYF; CDR3 DNA: TGTGCCAGTAGTATCAACCCACAGGCCGGGGAGACCCAGTACTTC
D gene: -; clone size: few; J gene: TRBJ1-1; V gene: TRBV2; CDR3 protein: CAGGQQRTAFF; CDR3 DNA: TGTGCCGGTGGACAGCAGCGGACGGCTTTCTTT
D gene: TRBD1; clone size: -; J gene: TRBJ2-1; V gene: TRBV6-1; CDR3 protein: CASSARQGYEQFF; CDR3 DNA: TGTGCCAGCAGTGCGCGACAGGGATACGAGCAGTTCTTC
D gene: -; clone size: -; J gene: TRBJ2-7; V gene: TRBV7-2; CDR3 protein: CASSSMTLSYEQYF; CDR3 DNA: TGTGCCAGCAGCTCTATGACGCTCTCCTACGAGCAGTACTTC
D gene: -; clone size: few; J gene: TRBJ2-1; V gene: TRBV11-2; CDR3 protein: CASSLEPGQGIEQFF; CDR3 DNA: TGTGCCAGCAGCTTAGAACCGGGACAAGGAATAGAGCAGTTCTTC
D gene: TRBD2; clone size: few; J gene: TRBJ2-7; V gene: TRBV5-1; CDR3 protein: CASSAKTSGPLDENF; CDR3 DNA: TGCGCCAGCAGCGCCAAGACTAGCGGCCCCCTCGACGAGAACTTC
D gene: -; clone size: -; J gene: TRBJ2-4; V gene: TRBV20-1; CDR3 protein: CSARGPGLAKNIQYF; CDR3 DNA: TGCAGTGCTAGGGGACCGGGACTAGCCAAAAACATTCAGTACTTC
D gene: TRBD2; clone size: -; J gene: TRBJ2-1; V gene: TRBV10-3; CDR3 protein: CAISAQAAGAYNEQFF; CDR3 DNA: TGTGCCATCAGTGCCCAGGCGGCGGGGGCCTACAATGAGCAGTTCTTC
D gene: TRBD1; clone size: few; J gene: TRBJ1-3; V gene: TRBV6-5; CDR3 protein: CASSYLGQGKGNTIYF; CDR3 DNA: TGTGCCAGCAGTTACCTGGGACAGGGGAAAGGAAACACCATATATTTT
D gene: -; clone size: few; J gene: TRBJ2-1; V gene: TRBV5-1; CDR3 protein: CASSIGGVGDYNEQFF; CDR3 DNA: TGCGCCAGCAGCATCGGGGGTGTTGGGGACTACAATGAGCAGTTCTTC
D gene: -; clone size: -; J gene: TRBJ2-5; V gene: TRBV28; CDR3 protein: CASRGQSQETQYF; CDR3 DNA: TGTGCCAGCAGAGGACAGTCCCAAGAGACCCAGTACTTC
D gene: -; clone size: -; J gene: TRBJ2-3; V gene: TRBV5-1; CDR3 protein: CASSLDWGSLTDTQYF; CDR3 DNA: TGCGCCAGCAGCTTGGACTGGGGCTCCCTCACAGATACGCAGTATTTT
D gene: -; clone size: few; J gene: TRBJ2-5; V gene: TRBV7-8; CDR3 protein: CASSAGGYRTQYF; CDR3 DNA: TGTGCCAGCAGCGCTGGCGGATATCGGACCCAGTACTTC
D gene: TRBD1; clone size: few; J gene: TRBJ1-2; V gene: TRBV29-1; CDR3 protein: CSGGGAWGYTF; CDR3 DNA: TGCAGCGGAGGGGGCGCGTGGGGCTACACCTTC
D gene: TRBD2; clone size: few; J gene: TRBJ2-3; V gene: TRBV20-1; CDR3 protein: CSATGRDRTDTQYF; CDR3 DNA: TGCAGTGCTACCGGGAGGGATCGCACAGATACGCAGTATTTT
D gene: -; clone size: few; J gene: TRBJ2-1; V gene: TRBV7-8; CDR3 protein: CASSPPGGTSSYNEQFF; CDR3 DNA: TGTGCCAGCAGCCCCCCTGGCGGCACTAGCTCCTACAATGAGCAGTTCTTC
D gene: -; clone size: -; J gene: TRBJ1-5; V gene: TRBV20-1; CDR3 protein: CSARRGASNQPQHF; CDR3 DNA: TGCAGTGCCCGTCGAGGGGCTAGCAATCAGCCCCAGCATTTT
D gene: -; clone size: -; J gene: TRBJ1-5; V gene: TRBV4-1; CDR3 protein: CASSQTRLDQPQHF; CDR3 DNA: TGCGCCAGCAGCCAAACGAGGTTGGATCAGCCCCAGCATTTT
D gene: TRBD2; clone size: -; J gene: TRBJ2-7; V gene: TRBV27; CDR3 protein: CASSYRLAGAYEQYF; CDR3 DNA: TGTGCCAGCAGTTACAGACTAGCGGGAGCCTACGAGCAGTACTTC
D gene: -; clone size: many; J gene: TRBJ2-3; V gene: TRBV5-1; CDR3 protein: CASSFNGDDTQYF; CDR3 DNA: TGCGCCAGCAGCTTCAACGGGGACGATACGCAGTATTTT
D gene: TRBD1; clone size: few; J gene: TRBJ1-1; V gene: TRBV5-1; CDR3 protein: CASSLGQGAGNTEAFF; CDR3 DNA: TGCGCCAGCAGCCTGGGACAGGGGGCTGGAAACACTGAAGCTTTCTTT
D gene: -; clone size: many; J gene: TRBJ2-5; V gene: TRBV7-2; CDR3 protein: CASSPRGAWAETQYF; CDR3 DNA: TGTGCCAGCAGCCCACGTGGGGCTTGGGCAGAGACCCAGTACTTC
D gene: -; clone size: few; J gene: TRBJ2-7; V gene: TRBV18; CDR3 protein: CASSPGPNYEQYF; CDR3 DNA: TGTGCCAGCTCACCAGGCCCAAATTACGAGCAGTACTTC
D gene: TRBD1; clone size: few; J gene: TRBJ1-6; V gene: TRBV12-3/TRBV12-4; CDR3 protein: CASSYGTGHNSPLHF; CDR3 DNA: TGTGCCAGCAGTTACGGGACAGGGCATAATTCACCCCTCCACTTT
D gene: TRBD1; clone size: -; J gene: TRBJ2-2; V gene: TRBV6-2/TRBV6-3; CDR3 protein: CASSPGTGAALKNTGELFF; CDR3 DNA: TGTGCCAGCAGCCCCGGGACAGGGGCCGCTTTGAAGAACACCGGGGAGCTGTTTTTT
D gene: -; clone size: -; J gene: TRBJ1-4; V gene: TRBV12-3/TRBV12-4; CDR3 protein: CASSLAYGVEKLFF; CDR3 DNA: TGTGCCAGCAGTTTAGCGTACGGGGTTGAAAAACTGTTTTTT
D gene: -; clone size: few; J gene: TRBJ2-5; V gene: TRBV18; CDR3 protein: CASSGSVQETQYF; CDR3 DNA: TGTGCCAGCTCTGGGTCAGTTCAAGAGACCCAGTACTTC
D gene: TRBD2; clone size: -; J gene: TRBJ2-7; V gene: TRBV6-5; CDR3 protein: CASSLDRLAGVYEQYF; CDR3 DNA: TGTGCCAGCAGTTTGGATAGACTAGCGGGAGTCTACGAGCAGTACTTC
D gene: -; clone size: few; J gene: TRBJ2-7; V gene: TRBV20-1; CDR3 protein: CSAPPSGGATYEQYF; CDR3 DNA: TGCAGTGCTCCCCCCTCTGGCGGGGCAACCTACGAGCAGTACTTC